Listed here are 9 T cell receptor beta chains from one sample, sequenced in a study of tissue T cells after allogeneic stem cell transplantation. The time point denotes: mouse harvest day 7 after allogeneic transplant. Each mouse received 10^7 T-cell-depleted marrow cells plus 10^6 splenic CD5+ T cells by tail vein. Data came from immunoSEQ multiplex PCR; TCRdb stores just in-frame clones and leaves some out. Among some 4,000 clones listed, around 50% were seen once. Sequencing was carried out using lymph node tissue. The receptor source for this set is a female BALB/c mouse given C57BL/6 T cells with graft-versus-host disease after an allogeneic hematopoietic cell transplant.

This clone was observed a handful of times. Genes and germline come from the mouse. The sequence runs out 1 residue before the end of the CDR3; the remainder is reconstructed from the germline J gene. The rearrangement uses TRBV3 and TRBJ2-1; the D is unclear. Germline V gene data show CDR1 as SNHLY and CDR2 as FYNGKV (reference sequence). V was trimmed by 0 bases and J by 7 bases, leaving 4 bases between them. CDR3 length: 12 amino acids. The CDR3 bases that were read are TGTGCCAGCAGCTTAGCGCGCGCTGAGCAGTTC. Translation gives CASSLARAEQF. The full CDR3 protein reads CASSLARAEQFF.

In regard to this clone: The listed genes are named as in mouse. The sequenced fragment ends 1 residue before the CDR3 boundary, so the rest is inferred from the germline J gene. V and J are TRBV26 and TRBJ2-2; a weak D match, TRBD1 (6 bases). Trimming left V 0 bases short and J 0 bases short, with 11 bases between. Germline values: CDR1 KGHPV, CDR2 FQNQEV (reference sequence). CDR3 size: 17 residues. This chain's CDR3 is CASSLSIGTTNTGQLYF. The sequenced CDR3 bases are TGTGCCAGCAGTCTGTCGATCGGGACAACAAACACCGGGCAGCTCTAC.

Sample share makes this clone large. Gene and germline names: mouse. The CDR3 end lies 1 residue beyond the end of the read and is filled in from the germline J gene. The chain carries TRBV26 and TRBJ2-2, with D perhaps matching TRBD2 (6 bases). Germline-derived CDR1 and CDR2 are KGHPV and FQNQEV (reference sequence). V was pared by 1 base and J by 3 bases, with 6 bases between. The CDR3 runs to 14 residues. CDR3 DNA (partial): TGTGCCAGCAGTCTGTGGGGGGACACCGGGCAGCTCTAC. Residues: CASSLWGDTGQLY. The CDR3, in full, reads CASSLWGDTGQLYF.

This clone has a handful of counts. Germline and genes here are mouse. The sequence runs out 1 residue before the end of the CDR3; the remainder is reconstructed from the germline J gene. This chain uses TRBV13-1 with TRBJ2-7; 10 nucleotides match TRBD1. Germline loops: CDR1 NSHNY, CDR2 SYGAGN. The CDR3 is 15 amino acids. Trimming at V came to 3 bases and at J to 1 base, leaving 4 bases not matched to a gene. The CDR3 bases that were read are TGTGCCAGCAGTGTCCCGGACAGGGGGTCCTATGAACAGTAC. Protein sequence: CASSVPDRGSYEQY. The entire CDR3 reads CASSVPDRGSYEQYF.

This clone was observed a handful of times. Gene names and germline refer to mouse. CDR3 DNA, as far as it was read: TGTGCCAGCAGTTTTAATTCTGGAAATACGCTCTAT. Amino acids: CASSFNSGNTLY. From start to end, the CDR3 is CASSFNSGNTLYF. The gene calls are TRBV15 and TRBJ1-3, with D unresolved. The CDR3 extends 1 residue past the end of the read, so its final part is completed from the germline J gene. Between the trimmed V and J ends, which lost 3 bases and 0 bases, there was a span of 3 bases. The germline V gene has CDR1 SGHND and CDR2 FRSKSL. The CDR3 runs 13 residues.

About this clone itself: Gene names refer to mouse genes. The read ends 1 residue before the CDR3 terminus; that terminus is restored from the germline J gene. The rearrangement links TRBV3 to TRBJ1-1; tentatively, D is TRBD1 (5 bases). Germline V gives CDR1 SNHLY, CDR2 FYNGKV (reference sequence). The V end was cut by 1 base, the J end by 4 bases, with 10 bases between. This CDR3 is built from 14 residues. This chain's CDR3 is CASSLVGGTTEVFF. The part of the CDR3 DNA that was read is TGTGCCAGCAGCTTAGTCGGGGGGACCACAGAAGTCTTC. The full variable domain, completed using reference TRBV3 and TRBJ1-1, is GPKVLQIPSHQIIDMGQMVTLNCDPVSNHLYFYWYKQILGQQMEFLVNFYNGKVMEKSKLFKDQFSVERPDGSYFTLKIQPTALEDSAVYFCASSLVGGTTEVFFGKGTRLTVV.

This clone showed up just a few times. Genes here carry mouse names. The CDR3 is cut off 1 residue early in the read; its end comes from the germline J gene. This rearrangement joins TRBV19 to TRBJ2-7; tentative D call: TRBD1 (5 bases). Trimming shortened V by 1 base and J by 7 bases, and 9 bases separated the two germline ends. From germline, CDR1 is FNHDT and CDR2 SITEND (reference sequence). The length of the CDR3 is 12 residues. The part of the CDR3 DNA that was read is TGTGCCAGCAGTATAAGGGGAGGCGAACAGTAC. It yields the protein CASSIRGGEQY. The entire CDR3 protein is CASSIRGGEQYF.

On this clone itself: Gene names refer to mouse genes. The missing CDR3 end, 1 residue past where the read stops, is filled in from the germline J gene. This chain connects TRBV12-2 to TRBJ2-1; D is undetermined. V was pared by 0 bases and J by 1 base, with 3 bases between. Per the germline V gene, CDR1 is SGHLS and CDR2 is HYDKME. CDR3 length equals 13 residues. CDR3 sequence: CASSLWNYAEQFF. CDR3 bases read: TGTGCCAGCTCTCTCTGGAACTATGCTGAGCAGTTC. Full variable domain (rest looked up from reference TRBV12-2 and TRBJ2-1): NSGVVQSPRYIIKGKGERSILKCIPISGHLSVAWYQQTQGQELKFFIQHYDKMERDKGNLPSRFSVQQFDDYHSEMNMSALELEDSAVYFCASSLWNYAEQFFGPGTRLTVL.

With respect to this clone: Gene names denote mouse genes. Read coverage stops 1 residue before the CDR3 terminus; the germline J gene supplies the remainder. The V gene is TRBV16, the J gene TRBJ2-4; D ambiguous. The CDR3 has 13 amino acids. Germline CDR1 and CDR2: SGHSA and FRNQAP. Trimming shortened V by 2 bases and J by 3 bases, and 6 bases separated the two germline ends. CDR3 sequence reads: CASSLTEQNTLYF. The sequenced part of the CDR3 DNA is TGTGCAAGCAGCTTAACGGAGCAAAACACCTTGTAC. Based on the CDR3 plus reference TRBV16 and TRBJ2-4, the full variable domain is NAGVIQTPRHKVTGKGQEATLWCEPISGHSAVFWYRQTIVQGLEFLTYFRNQAPIDDSGMPKERFSAQMPNQSHSTLKIQSTQPQDSAVYLCASSLTEQNTLYFGAGTRLSVL.